Below are 17 T cell receptor beta chains sequenced from a single sample in a study of cytomegalovirus exposure and HLA in healthy donors. PCR employed 60 Vbeta and 13 Jbeta primers. Sequencing used immunoSEQ multiplex PCR; TCRdb keeps in-frame clones, though not all of them. Here the sample spans about 300,000 clones, 86% being singletons. The sample taken for sequencing was PBMCs. These receptors were obtained from a man aged 35 to 55 in good health and CMV-seropositive.

The gene calls are TRBV11-3 and TRBJ2-3, with 9 bases lining up with TRBD1. The germline gives CDR1 SGHNT, CDR2 YENEEA. The CDR3 runs 16 residues. Trimming at V came to 8 bases and at J to 5 bases, leaving 14 bases not matched to a gene. The chain's CDR3 is CASSPPGQGGRDTQYF. The CDR3 coding sequence is TGTGCCAGCTCCCCCCCGGGACAGGGTGGTCGAGATACGCAGTATTTT.

The V gene is TRBV5-1, the J gene TRBJ2-5, with D tentatively TRBD2 (5 bases). V lost 4 bases and J lost 3, with 10 bases in between. The CDR3 loop spans 13 amino acids. Germline V gene lookup returns CDR1 SGHRS and CDR2 YFSETQ. The CDR3 protein is CASSPLVKETQYF. CDR3 nucleotide sequence: TGCGCCAGCAGCCCACTAGTTAAAGAGACCCAGTACTTC. Full variable domain (outside the CDR3, taken from reference TRBV5-1 and TRBJ2-5): KAGVTQTPRYLIKTRGQQVTLSCSPISGHRSVSWYQQTPGQGLQFLFEYFSETQRNKGNFPGRFSGRQFSNSRSEMNVSTLELGDSALYLCASSPLVKETQYFGPGTRLLVL.

The V call is TRBV2, the J call TRBJ2-1; D unclear. The ends were cut back, 6 bases at V and 5 bases at J, with 11 bases in the middle. The germline V gene encodes CDR1 SNHLY and CDR2 FYNNEI. The CDR3 totals 13 residues. As DNA, the CDR3 is TGTGCCAGCAGAATTACTATCGACAATGAGCAGTTCTTC. This encodes CASRITIDNEQFF.

The chain has TRBV7-3 and TRBJ2-2; D possibly corresponds to TRBD1 (5 bases). Trimming took off 0 bases at V and 8 bases at J, with 10 bases between the two ends. CDR3 length: 14 amino acids. Germline CDR1 is SGHTA and CDR2 is FQGTGA. CDR3 sequence reads: CASSLTPGSGELFF. DNA for the CDR3: TGTGCCAGCAGCTTAACGCCAGGGTCGGGGGAGCTGTTTTTT.

This chain joins TRBV18 and TRBJ1-1, with D possibly TRBD1 on 5 matching bases. V lost 1 base and J lost 2, with 11 bases in between. The V gene's germline CDR1 is KGHSH and CDR2 LQKENI. The CDR3 consists of 15 residues. This CDR3 is CASSPQGWTNTEAFF. CDR3 nucleotide sequence: TGTGCCAGCTCACCACAGGGATGGACAAACACTGAAGCTTTCTTT. Together with reference TRBV18 and TRBJ1-1, the CDR3 gives the full variable domain: NAGVMQNPRHLVRRRGQEARLRCSPMKGHSHVYWYRQLPEEGLKFMVYLQKENIIDESGMPKERFSAEFPKEGPSILRIQQVVRGDSAAYFCASSPQGWTNTEAFFGQGTRLTVV.

The chain combines TRBV19 with TRBJ1-2; the D is unclear. V was pared by 3 bases and J by 2 bases, with 4 bases between. The germline V gene has CDR1 LNHDA and CDR2 SQIVND (reference sequence). The length of the CDR3 is 12 residues. The CDR3 DNA reads TGTGCCAGTAGTATGGAGAACTATGGCTACACCTTC. Amino acids: CASSMENYGYTF.

This chain links TRBV19 with TRBJ1-1; D gene unclear. CDR1 is LNHDA and CDR2 is SQIVND in the germline V gene (reference sequence). This CDR3 region has 13 residues. The germline V and J ends were trimmed by 3 bases and 4 bases, with 9 bases remaining between them. The CDR3 protein is CASSIPSSTEAFF. CDR3 bases: TGTGCCAGTAGTATCCCCTCTAGCACTGAAGCTTTCTTT. The full variable domain, with the rest looked up from reference TRBV19 and TRBJ1-1, is DGGITQSPKYLFRKEGQNVTLSCEQNLNHDAMYWYRQDPGQGLRLIYYSQIVNDFQKGDIAEGYSVSREKKESFPLTVTSAQKNPTAFYLCASSIPSSTEAFFGQGTRLTVV.

This clone came up a few times. The chain couples TRBV6-1 to TRBJ1-1; a possible D gene is TRBD1 (5 bases). Germline loops: CDR1 MNHNS, CDR2 SASEGT. The CDR3 extends over 12 amino acids. The germline V and J ends were trimmed by 8 bases and 6 bases, with 13 bases remaining between them. CDR3 nucleotide sequence: TGTGCCAGCTCAGGGAACATCGCTGAAGCTTTCTTT. Protein: CASSGNIAEAFF.

This chain joins TRBV11-2 and TRBJ2-1, with 7 positions matching TRBD1. Germline-derived CDR1 and CDR2 are SGHAT and FQNNGV. V trimming: 6 bases; J trimming: 6 bases; junction bases outside the gene matches: 8. The CDR3 is 14 amino acids. The CDR3 bases are TGTGCCAGCAGTTCTCCGACAGGGCCCAATGAGCAGTTCTTC. Protein product: CASSSPTGPNEQFF.

The gene calls are TRBV9 and TRBJ2-2, with 8 positions matching TRBD2. V was clipped by 3 bases and J by 4 bases; unmatched bases: 5. Germline V gene sequence: CDR1 SGDLS, CDR2 YYNGEE. CDR3 length: 15 residues. CDR3 amino acids: CASSASGSITGELFF. DNA of the CDR3: TGTGCCAGCAGCGCTAGCGGGTCTATCACCGGGGAGCTGTTTTTT. Full variable domain (rest looked up from reference TRBV9 and TRBJ2-2): DSGVTQTPKHLITATGQRVTLRCSPRSGDLSVYWYQQSLDQGLQFLIQYYNGEERAKGNILERFSAQQFPDLHSELNLSSLELGDSALYFCASSASGSITGELFFGEGSRLTVL.

This clone has just one count. J is TRBJ2-1 and V is TRBV5-4; unclear D gene. Trimming took off 1 base at V and 2 bases at J, with 10 bases between the two ends. Germline CDR1 is SGHNT and CDR2 is YYREEE (reference sequence). This CDR3 region has 15 residues. The chain's CDR3 is CASSLRLEPYNEQFF. The DNA of the CDR3 is TGTGCCAGCAGCTTGCGTCTCGAGCCCTACAATGAGCAGTTCTTC.

The rearrangement joins TRBV5-4 to TRBJ1-3; 8 bases are shared with TRBD1. This CDR3 spans 15 amino acids. The trim removed 0 bases at V and 4 bases at J, leaving 3 bases unmatched. In germline, CDR1 is SGHNT, CDR2 YYREEE (reference sequence). The CDR3, as DNA: TGTGCCAGCAGCTTGGTAGGACAGGGAGGAAACACCATATATTTT. Its translation: CASSLVGQGGNTIYF. The whole variable domain, remainder taken from reference TRBV5-4 and TRBJ1-3, is ETGVTQSPTHLIKTRGQQVTLRCSSQSGHNTVSWYQQALGQGPQFIFQYYREEENGRGNFPPRFSGLQFPNYSSELNVNALELDDSALYLCASSLVGQGGNTIYFGEGSWLTVV.

The chain uses TRBV7-2 and TRBJ2-3; possible D gene TRBD1, 5 bases. Looked up from germline, CDR1 is SGHTA and CDR2 is FQGNSA. The length of the CDR3 is 15 residues. Trimming took off 1 base at V and 4 bases at J, with 12 bases between the two ends. The CDR3, as DNA: TGTGCCAGCAGCTTAGGGGTAGGGGTCGCAGATACGCAGTATTTT. Its protein is CASSLGVGVADTQYF.

The chain combines TRBV7-3 with TRBJ1-1; D may be TRBD1 (5 bases). Germline loops: CDR1 SGHTA, CDR2 FQGTGA. Trimming shortened V by 2 bases and J by 5 bases, and 15 bases separated the two germline ends. The CDR3 totals 15 residues. CDR3 nucleotides: TGTGCCAGCAGCTTATGGGGCAGGGAAATGACTGAAGCTTTCTTT. Protein sequence: CASSLWGREMTEAFF.

This chain connects TRBV28 to TRBJ1-1, with D perhaps TRBD1 (6 bases). The V gene lost 1 base and the J gene lost 5 bases, with 14 bases spanning the gap. There are 15 residues in the CDR3. Per the germline V gene, CDR1 is MDHEN and CDR2 is SYDVKM. The chain's CDR3 is CASSLLQGVYTEAFF. In nucleotides, the CDR3 is TGTGCCAGCAGTTTATTACAGGGAGTTTATACTGAAGCTTTCTTT.

The sample holds one count of this clone. J is TRBJ2-5 and V is TRBV18, with 7 bases that match TRBD2. The CDR3 loop spans 14 amino acids. J lost 7 bases, V lost 3 bases, and 8 bases had no gene match. CDR1 is KGHSH and CDR2 is LQKENI in the germline V gene. CDR3 sequence: CASSPPGDYWTQYF. The CDR3 DNA sequence: TGTGCCAGCTCACCTCCCGGGGACTATTGGACCCAGTACTTC.

The gene calls are TRBV6-6 and TRBJ2-3; 7 nucleotides agree with TRBD1. V lost 0 bases, J lost 3 bases, and 6 bases stayed unmatched. CDR3 size: 16 residues. Per the germline V gene, CDR1 is MNHNY and CDR2 is SVGAGI (reference sequence). CDR3 sequence: CASSYSGTGVTDTQYF. The CDR3 DNA reads TGTGCCAGCAGTTACTCGGGCACAGGGGTTACAGATACGCAGTATTTT.